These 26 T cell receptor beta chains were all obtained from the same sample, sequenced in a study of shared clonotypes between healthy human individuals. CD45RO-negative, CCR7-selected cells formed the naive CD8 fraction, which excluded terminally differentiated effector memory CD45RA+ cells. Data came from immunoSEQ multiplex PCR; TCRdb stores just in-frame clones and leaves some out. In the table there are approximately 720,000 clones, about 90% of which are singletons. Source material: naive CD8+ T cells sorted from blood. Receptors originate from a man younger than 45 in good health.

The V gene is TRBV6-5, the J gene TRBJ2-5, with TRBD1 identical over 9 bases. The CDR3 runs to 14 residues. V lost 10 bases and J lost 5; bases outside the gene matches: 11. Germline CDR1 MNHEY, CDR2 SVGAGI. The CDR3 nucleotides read TGTGCCACGATAAACAGGGGGCTATCGGAGACCCAGTACTTC. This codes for CATINRGLSETQYF.

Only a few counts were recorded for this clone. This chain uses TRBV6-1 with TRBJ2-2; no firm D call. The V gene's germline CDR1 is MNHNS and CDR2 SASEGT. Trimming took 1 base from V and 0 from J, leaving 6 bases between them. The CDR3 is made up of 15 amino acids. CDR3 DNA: TGTGCCAGCAGTGAAGAGCGCACGAACACCGGGGAGCTGTTTTTT. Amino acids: CASSEERTNTGELFF.

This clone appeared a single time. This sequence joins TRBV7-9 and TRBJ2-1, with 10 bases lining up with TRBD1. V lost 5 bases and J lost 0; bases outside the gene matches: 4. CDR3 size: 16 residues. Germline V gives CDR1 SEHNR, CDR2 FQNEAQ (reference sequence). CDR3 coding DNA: TGTGCCAGCAGCCAGACAGGGGGCTACTCCTACAATGAGCAGTTCTTC. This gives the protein CASSQTGGYSYNEQFF.

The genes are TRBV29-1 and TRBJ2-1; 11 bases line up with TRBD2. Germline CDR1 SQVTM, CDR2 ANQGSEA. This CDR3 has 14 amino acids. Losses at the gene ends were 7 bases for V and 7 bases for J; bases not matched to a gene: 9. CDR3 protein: CSAPTSGALNEQFF. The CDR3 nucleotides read TGCAGCGCGCCGACTAGCGGGGCCCTAAATGAGCAGTTCTTC.

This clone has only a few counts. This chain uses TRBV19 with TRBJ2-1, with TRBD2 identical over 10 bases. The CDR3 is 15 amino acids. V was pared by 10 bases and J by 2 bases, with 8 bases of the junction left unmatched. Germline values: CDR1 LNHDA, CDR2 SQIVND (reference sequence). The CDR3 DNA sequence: TGTGCCACTGAAAGGACTAGCGGTACCTACAATGAGCAGTTCTTC. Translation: CATERTSGTYNEQFF.

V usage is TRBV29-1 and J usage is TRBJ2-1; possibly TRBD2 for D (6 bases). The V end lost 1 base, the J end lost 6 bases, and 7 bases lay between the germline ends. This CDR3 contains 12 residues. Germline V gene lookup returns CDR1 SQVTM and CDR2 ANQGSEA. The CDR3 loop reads CSVEGGLNEQFF. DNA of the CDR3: TGCAGCGTTGAAGGGGGACTCAATGAGCAGTTCTTC.

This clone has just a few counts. CDR3 sequence reads: CASSHAAPGTGELFF. In nucleotides, the CDR3 is TGCGCCAGCAGCCACGCGGCCCCTGGCACCGGGGAGCTGTTTTTT. The rearrangement uses TRBV4-1 and TRBJ2-2; D unresolved. Looked up from germline, CDR1 is MGHRA and CDR2 is YSYEKL. V lost 3 bases to trimming and J lost 4 bases, with 12 bases between them. The CDR3 length is 15 residues.

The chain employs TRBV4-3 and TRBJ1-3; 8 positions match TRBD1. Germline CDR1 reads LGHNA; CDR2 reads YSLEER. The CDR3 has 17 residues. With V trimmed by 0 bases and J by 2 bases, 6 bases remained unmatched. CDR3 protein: CASSQDRAGGTGNTIYF. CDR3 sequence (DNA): TGCGCCAGCAGCCAAGATCGGGCAGGGGGCACTGGAAACACCATATATTTT.

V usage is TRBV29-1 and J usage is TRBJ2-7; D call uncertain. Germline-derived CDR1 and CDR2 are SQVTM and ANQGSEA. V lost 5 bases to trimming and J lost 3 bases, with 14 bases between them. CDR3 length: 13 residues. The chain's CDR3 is CSVLSPGNYEQYF. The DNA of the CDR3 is TGCAGCGTTCTTTCGCCCGGTAACTACGAGCAGTACTTC.

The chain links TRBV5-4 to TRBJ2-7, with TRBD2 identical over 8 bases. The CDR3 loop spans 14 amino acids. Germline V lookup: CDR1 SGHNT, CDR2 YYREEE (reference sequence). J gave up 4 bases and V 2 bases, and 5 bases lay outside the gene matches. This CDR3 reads CASSFGTRGYEQYF. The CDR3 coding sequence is TGTGCCAGCAGCTTCGGGACTAGGGGTTACGAGCAGTACTTC.

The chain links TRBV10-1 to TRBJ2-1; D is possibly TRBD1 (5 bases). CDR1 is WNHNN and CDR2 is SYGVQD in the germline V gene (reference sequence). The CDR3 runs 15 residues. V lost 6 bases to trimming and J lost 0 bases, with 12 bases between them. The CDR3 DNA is TGCGCCAGCAGCAGGGATCTGAGCTCCTACAATGAGCAGTTCTTC. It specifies CASSRDLSSYNEQFF.

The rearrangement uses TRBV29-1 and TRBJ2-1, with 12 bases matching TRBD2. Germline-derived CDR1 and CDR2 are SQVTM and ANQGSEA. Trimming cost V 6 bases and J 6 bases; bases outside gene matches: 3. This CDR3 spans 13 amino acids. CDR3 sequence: CSVWTSGTNEQFF. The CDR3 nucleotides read TGCAGCGTATGGACTAGCGGGACCAATGAGCAGTTCTTC.

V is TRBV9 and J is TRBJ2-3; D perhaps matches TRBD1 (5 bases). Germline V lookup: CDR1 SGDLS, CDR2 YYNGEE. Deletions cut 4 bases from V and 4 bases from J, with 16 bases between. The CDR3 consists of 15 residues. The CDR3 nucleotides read TGTGCCAGCAGCCCTGATGGACAAGCCTCAGATACGCAGTATTTT. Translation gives CASSPDGQASDTQYF.

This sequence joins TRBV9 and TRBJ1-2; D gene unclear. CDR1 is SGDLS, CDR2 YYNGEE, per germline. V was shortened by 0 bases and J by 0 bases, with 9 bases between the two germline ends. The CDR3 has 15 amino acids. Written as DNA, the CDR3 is TGTGCCAGCAGCGTAGCCTCCCAAGCTAACTATGGCTACACCTTC. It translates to CASSVASQANYGYTF.

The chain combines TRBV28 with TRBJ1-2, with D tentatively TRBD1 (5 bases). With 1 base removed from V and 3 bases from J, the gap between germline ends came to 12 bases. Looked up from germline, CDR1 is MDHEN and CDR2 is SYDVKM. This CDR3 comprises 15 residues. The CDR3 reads CASSLYLGLDYGYTF. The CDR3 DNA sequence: TGTGCCAGCAGTTTATATTTGGGGCTCGACTATGGCTACACCTTC.

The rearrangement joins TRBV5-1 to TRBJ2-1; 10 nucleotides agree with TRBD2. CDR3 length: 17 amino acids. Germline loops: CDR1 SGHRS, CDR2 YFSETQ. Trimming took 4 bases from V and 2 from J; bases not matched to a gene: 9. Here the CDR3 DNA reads TGCGCCAGCAGCGCGAATCTGCTAGCGGGAGCCTACAATGAGCAGTTCTTC. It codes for CASSANLLAGAYNEQFF.

The CDR3 sequence: CASSLDTSGIETQYF. In DNA, the CDR3 is TGTGCCAGCAGCTTGGACACTAGCGGGATAGAGACCCAGTACTTC. V and J are TRBV5-4 and TRBJ2-5, with 10 bases aligning to TRBD2. The CDR3 is 15 residues long. From germline, CDR1 is SGHNT and CDR2 YYREEE (reference sequence). The J segment lost 4 bases and the V segment lost 0 bases, leaving 3 bases of the junction unmatched.

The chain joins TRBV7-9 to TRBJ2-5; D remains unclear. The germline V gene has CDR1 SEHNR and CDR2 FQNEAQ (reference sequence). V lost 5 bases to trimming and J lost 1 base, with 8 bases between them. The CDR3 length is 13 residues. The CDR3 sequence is CASSRSPQETQYF. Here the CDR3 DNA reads TGTGCCAGCAGCCGTTCACCCCAAGAGACCCAGTACTTC.

CDR3 DNA: TGTGCCAGCAGTTCCACGCAGGGGAGGAGTGAAAAACTGTTTTTT. It encodes CASSSTQGRSEKLFF. The rearrangement uses TRBV27 and TRBJ1-4, with D perhaps matching TRBD1 (6 bases). Per germline, CDR1 MNHEY and CDR2 SMNVEV (reference sequence). The CDR3 runs 15 residues. The V and J ends lost 4 bases and 7 bases respectively, with 16 bases between them. The entire variable domain, with the rest obtained from reference TRBV27 and TRBJ1-4, is as follows: EAQVTQNPRYLITVTGKKLTVTCSQNMNHEYMSWYRQDPGLGLRQIYYSMNVEVTDKGDVPEGYKVSRKEKRNFPLILESPSPNQTSLYFCASSSTQGRSEKLFFGSGTQLSVL.

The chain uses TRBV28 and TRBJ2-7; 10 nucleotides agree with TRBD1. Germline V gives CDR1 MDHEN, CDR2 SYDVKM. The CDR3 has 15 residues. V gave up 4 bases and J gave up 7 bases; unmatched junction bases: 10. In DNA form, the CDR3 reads TGTGCCAGCAGTTACTCCGGGACAGGGGCTGTAGAGCAGTACTTC. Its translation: CASSYSGTGAVEQYF.

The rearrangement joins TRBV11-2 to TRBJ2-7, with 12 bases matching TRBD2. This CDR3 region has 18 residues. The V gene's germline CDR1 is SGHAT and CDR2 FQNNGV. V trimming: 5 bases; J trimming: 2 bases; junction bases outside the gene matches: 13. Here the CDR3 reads CASSPGSSSGRGAYEQYF. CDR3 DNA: TGTGCCAGCAGCCCAGGTTCCTCTAGCGGGAGGGGAGCCTACGAGCAGTACTTC.

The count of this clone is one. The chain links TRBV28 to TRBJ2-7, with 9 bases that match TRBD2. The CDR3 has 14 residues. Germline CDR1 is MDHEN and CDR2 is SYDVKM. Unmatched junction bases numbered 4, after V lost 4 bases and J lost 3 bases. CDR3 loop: CASSYSGSGYEQYF. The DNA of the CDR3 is TGTGCCAGCAGTTATAGCGGGAGTGGCTACGAGCAGTACTTC. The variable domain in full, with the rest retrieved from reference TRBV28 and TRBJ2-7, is DVKVTQSSRYLVKRTGEKVFLECVQDMDHENMFWYRQDPGLGLRLIYFSYDVKMKEKGDIPEGYSVSREKKERFSLILESASTNQTSMYLCASSYSGSGYEQYFGPGTRLTVT.

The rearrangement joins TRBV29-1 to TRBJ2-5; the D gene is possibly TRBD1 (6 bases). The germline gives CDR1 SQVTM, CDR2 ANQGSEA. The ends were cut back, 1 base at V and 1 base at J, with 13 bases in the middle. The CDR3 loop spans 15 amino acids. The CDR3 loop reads CSVEVQGLVQETQYF. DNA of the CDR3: TGCAGCGTTGAAGTACAGGGCTTAGTCCAAGAGACCCAGTACTTC. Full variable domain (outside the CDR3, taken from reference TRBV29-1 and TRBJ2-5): SAVISQKPSRDICQRGTSLTIQCQVDSQVTMMFWYRQQPGQSLTLIATANQGSEATYESGFVIDKFPISRPNLTFSTLTVSNMSPEDSSIYLCSVEVQGLVQETQYFGPGTRLLVL.

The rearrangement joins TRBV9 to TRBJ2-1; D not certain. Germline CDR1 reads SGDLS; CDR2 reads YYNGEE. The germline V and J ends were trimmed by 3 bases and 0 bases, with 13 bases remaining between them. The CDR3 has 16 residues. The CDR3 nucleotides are TGTGCCAGCAGCGCGCCAACTCCTAGCTCCTACAATGAGCAGTTCTTC. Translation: CASSAPTPSSYNEQFF.

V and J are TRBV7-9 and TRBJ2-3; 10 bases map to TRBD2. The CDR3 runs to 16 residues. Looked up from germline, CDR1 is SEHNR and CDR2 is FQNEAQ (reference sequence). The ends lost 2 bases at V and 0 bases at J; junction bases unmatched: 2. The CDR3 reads CASSLLLAGSTDTQYF. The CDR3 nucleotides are TGTGCCAGCAGCTTATTACTAGCGGGAAGCACAGATACGCAGTATTTT.

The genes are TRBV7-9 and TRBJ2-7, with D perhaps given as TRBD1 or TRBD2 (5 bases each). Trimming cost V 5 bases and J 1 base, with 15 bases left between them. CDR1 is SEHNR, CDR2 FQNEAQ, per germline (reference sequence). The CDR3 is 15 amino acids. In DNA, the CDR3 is TGTGCCAGCAGCGGGGCCGGGGAGCAGTCCTACGAGCAGTACTTC. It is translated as CASSGAGEQSYEQYF. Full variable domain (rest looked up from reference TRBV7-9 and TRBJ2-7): DTGVSQNPRHKITKRGQNVTFRCDPISEHNRLYWYRQTLGQGPEFLTYFQNEAQLEKSRLLSDRFSAERPKGSFSTLEIQRTEQGDSAMYLCASSGAGEQSYEQYFGPGTRLTVT.